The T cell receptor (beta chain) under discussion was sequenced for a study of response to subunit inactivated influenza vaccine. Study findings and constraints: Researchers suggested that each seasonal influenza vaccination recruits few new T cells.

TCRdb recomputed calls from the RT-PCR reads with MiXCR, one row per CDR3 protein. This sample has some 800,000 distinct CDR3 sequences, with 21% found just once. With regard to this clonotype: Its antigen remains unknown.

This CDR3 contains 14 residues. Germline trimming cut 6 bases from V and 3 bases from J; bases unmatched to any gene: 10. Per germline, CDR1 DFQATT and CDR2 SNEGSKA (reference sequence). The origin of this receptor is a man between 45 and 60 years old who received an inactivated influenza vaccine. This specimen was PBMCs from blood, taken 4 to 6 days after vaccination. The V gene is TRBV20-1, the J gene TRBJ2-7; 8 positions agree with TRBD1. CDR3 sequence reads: CSALQGARSYEQYF. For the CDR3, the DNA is TGCAGTGCCCTTCAGGGGGCGAGGAGCTACGAGCAGTACTTC.